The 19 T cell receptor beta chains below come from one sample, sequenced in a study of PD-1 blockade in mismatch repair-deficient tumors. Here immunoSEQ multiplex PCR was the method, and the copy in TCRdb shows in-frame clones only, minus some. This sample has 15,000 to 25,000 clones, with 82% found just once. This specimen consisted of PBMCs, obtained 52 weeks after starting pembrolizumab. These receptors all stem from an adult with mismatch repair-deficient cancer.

The CDR3 region is CASSGGGTDTEAFF. The DNA for the CDR3 is TGTGCCAGCTCCGGGGGGGGGACGGATACTGAAGCTTTCTTT. This rearrangement joins TRBV18 to TRBJ1-1; the D gene is possibly TRBD1 (5 bases). Germline CDR1 reads KGHSH; CDR2 reads LQKENI. The CDR3 loop spans 14 amino acids. The V end was cut by 6 bases, the J end by 5 bases, with 16 bases between.

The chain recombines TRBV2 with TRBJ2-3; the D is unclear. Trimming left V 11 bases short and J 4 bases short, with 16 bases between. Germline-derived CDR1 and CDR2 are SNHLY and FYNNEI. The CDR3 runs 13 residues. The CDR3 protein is CAGSRHHPDTQYF. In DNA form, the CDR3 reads TGTGCCGGCTCCCGACATCACCCAGATACGCAGTATTTT.

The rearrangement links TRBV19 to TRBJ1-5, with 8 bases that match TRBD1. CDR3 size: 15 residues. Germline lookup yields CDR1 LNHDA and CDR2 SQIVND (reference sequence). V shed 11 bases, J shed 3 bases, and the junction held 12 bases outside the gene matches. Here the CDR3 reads CAVSGTGRFNQPQHF. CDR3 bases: TGTGCCGTATCTGGGACAGGTCGTTTCAATCAGCCCCAGCATTTT.

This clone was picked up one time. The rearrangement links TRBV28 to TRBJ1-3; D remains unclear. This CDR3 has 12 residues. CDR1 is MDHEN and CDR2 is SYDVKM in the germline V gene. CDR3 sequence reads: CASGDSGNTIYF. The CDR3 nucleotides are TGTGCGTCAGGCGACTCTGGAAACACCATATATTTT.

The CDR3, as DNA: TGTGCCAGCAGTCTAGGGGAAGGCTACACCTTC. Protein: CASSLGEGYTF. The chain recombines TRBV2 with TRBJ1-2; tentative D call: TRBD1 (5 bases). Germline loops: CDR1 SNHLY, CDR2 FYNNEI. Trimming stripped 5 bases from V and 8 bases from J, with 9 bases between. The CDR3 spans 11 residues.

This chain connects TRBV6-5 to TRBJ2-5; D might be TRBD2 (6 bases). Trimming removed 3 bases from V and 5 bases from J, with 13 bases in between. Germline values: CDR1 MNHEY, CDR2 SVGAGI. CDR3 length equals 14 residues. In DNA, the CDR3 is TGTGCCAGCAGTTATAGACTAGTCGATGAGACCCAGTACTTC. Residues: CASSYRLVDETQYF.

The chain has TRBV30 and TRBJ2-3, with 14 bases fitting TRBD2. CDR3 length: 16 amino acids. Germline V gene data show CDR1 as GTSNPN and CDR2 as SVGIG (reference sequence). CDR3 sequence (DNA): TGTCCGCAAATTCGGACTAGCGGGAGGTCGACAGATACGCAGTATTTT. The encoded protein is CPQIRTSGRSTDTQYF.

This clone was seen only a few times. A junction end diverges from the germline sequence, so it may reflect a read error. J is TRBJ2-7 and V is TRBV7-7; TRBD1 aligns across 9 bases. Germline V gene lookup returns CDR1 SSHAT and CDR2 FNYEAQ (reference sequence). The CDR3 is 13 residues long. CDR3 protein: CASSMGQGYEQYF. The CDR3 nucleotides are TGTGCTAGCAGCATGGGACAGGGCTACGAGCAGTACTTC. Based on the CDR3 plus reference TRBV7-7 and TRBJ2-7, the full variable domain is GAGVSQSPRYKVTKRGQDVTLRCDPISSHATLYWYQQALGQGPEFLTYFNYEAQPDKSGLPSDRFSAERPEGSISTLTIQRTEQRDSAMYRCASSMGQGYEQYFGPGTRLTVT.

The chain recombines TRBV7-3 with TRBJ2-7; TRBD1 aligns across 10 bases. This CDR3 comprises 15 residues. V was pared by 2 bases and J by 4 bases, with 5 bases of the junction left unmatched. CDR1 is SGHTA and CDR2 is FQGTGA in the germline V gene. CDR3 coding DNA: TGTGCCAGCAGCTTAGGACAGGGGGGTAGATACGAGCAGTACTTC. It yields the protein CASSLGQGGRYEQYF.

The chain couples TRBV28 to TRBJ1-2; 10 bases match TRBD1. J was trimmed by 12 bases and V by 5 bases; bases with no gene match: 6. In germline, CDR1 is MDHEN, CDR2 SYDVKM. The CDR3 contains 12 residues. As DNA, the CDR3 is TGTGCCAGCAGTCCGGGACAGGGGAGAAACACCTTC. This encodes CASSPGQGRNTF.

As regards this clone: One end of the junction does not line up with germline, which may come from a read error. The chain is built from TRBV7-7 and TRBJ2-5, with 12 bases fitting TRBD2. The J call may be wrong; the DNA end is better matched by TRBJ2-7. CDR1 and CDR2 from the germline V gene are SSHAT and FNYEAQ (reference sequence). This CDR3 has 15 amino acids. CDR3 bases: TGTGCTAGCAGCCCCGGACTAGCGGGAACCTACGAGCAGTACTTC. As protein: CASSPGLAGTYEQYF.

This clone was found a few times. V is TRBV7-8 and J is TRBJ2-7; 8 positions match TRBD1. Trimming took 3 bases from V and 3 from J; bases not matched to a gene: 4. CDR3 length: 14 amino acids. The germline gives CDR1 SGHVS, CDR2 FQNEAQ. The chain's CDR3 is CASSLDRVSYEQYF. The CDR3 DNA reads TGTGCCAGCAGCTTGGACAGGGTAAGCTACGAGCAGTACTTC.

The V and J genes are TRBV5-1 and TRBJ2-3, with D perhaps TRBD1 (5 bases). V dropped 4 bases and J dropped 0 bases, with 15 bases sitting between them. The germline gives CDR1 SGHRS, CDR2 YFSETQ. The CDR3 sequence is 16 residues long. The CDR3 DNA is TGCGCCAGCAGCCGCGGTGGACACCTTAGCACAGATACGCAGTATTTT. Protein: CASSRGGHLSTDTQYF. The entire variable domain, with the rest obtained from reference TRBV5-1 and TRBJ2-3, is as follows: KAGVTQTPRYLIKTRGQQVTLSCSPISGHRSVSWYQQTPGQGLQFLFEYFSETQRNKGNFPGRFSGRQFSNSRSEMNVSTLELGDSALYLCASSRGGHLSTDTQYFGPGTRLTVL.

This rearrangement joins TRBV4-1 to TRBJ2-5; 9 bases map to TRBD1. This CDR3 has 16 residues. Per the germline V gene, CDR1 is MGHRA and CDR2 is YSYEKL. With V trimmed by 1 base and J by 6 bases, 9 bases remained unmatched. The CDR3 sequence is CASSQVGTGRAKTQYF. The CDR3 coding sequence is TGCGCCAGCAGCCAAGTAGGGACAGGGAGGGCGAAGACCCAGTACTTC.

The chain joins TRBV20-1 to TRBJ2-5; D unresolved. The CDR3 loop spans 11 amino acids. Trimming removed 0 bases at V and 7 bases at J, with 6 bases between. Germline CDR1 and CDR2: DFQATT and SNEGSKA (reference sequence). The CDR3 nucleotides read TGCAGTGCTAGAGATCAATGGACCCAGTACTTC. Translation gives CSARDQWTQYF.

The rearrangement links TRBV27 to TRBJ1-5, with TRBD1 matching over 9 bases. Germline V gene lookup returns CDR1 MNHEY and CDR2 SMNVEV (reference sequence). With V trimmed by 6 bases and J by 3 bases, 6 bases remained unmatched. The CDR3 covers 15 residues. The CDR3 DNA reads TGTGCCAGCAGAGTACAGGGGGCCCTCAATCAGCCCCAGCATTTT. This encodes CASRVQGALNQPQHF.

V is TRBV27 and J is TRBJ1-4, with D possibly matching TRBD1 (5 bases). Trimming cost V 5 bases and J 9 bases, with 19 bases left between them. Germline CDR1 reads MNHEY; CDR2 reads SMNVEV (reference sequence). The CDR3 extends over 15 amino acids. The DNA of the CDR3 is TGTGCCAGCAGTCAACGGGACTCCCATGGGAAAAAACTGTTTTTT. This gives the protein CASSQRDSHGKKLFF.

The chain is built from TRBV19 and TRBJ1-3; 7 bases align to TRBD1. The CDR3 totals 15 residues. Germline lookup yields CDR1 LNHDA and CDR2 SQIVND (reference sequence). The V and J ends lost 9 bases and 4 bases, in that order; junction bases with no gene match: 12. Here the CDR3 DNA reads TGTGCCAGCAAGGAAGACAGGGCGTCCGGAAACACCATATATTTT. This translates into CASKEDRASGNTIYF. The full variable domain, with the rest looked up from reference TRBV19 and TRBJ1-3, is DGGITQSPKYLFRKEGQNVTLSCEQNLNHDAMYWYRQDPGQGLRLIYYSQIVNDFQKGDIAEGYSVSREKKESFPLTVTSAQKNPTAFYLCASKEDRASGNTIYFGEGSWLTVV.

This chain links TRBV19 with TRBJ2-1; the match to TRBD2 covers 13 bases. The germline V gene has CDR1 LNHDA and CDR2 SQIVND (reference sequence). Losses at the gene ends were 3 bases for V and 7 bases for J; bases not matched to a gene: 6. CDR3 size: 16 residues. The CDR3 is CASSIRTSGSRNEQFF. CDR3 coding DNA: TGTGCCAGTAGTATCCGGACTAGCGGGAGTAGGAATGAGCAGTTCTTC.